The sequence of this T cell receptor (beta chain) was determined in a study of blood T cell repertoires in COVID-19. The overall study: Donors in the United States, Italy and Spain gave samples during acute or convalescent COVID-19. Nucleic acid was either cDNA or gDNA, and it came from T cells, B-cell-depleted T cells, or PBMCs.

This clone has only a few counts. TCRdb keeps only in-frame clones here, not all; method: immunoSEQ multiplex PCR. The data contain 250,000 to 350,000 clones, roughly 89% of them seen just once; the ten biggest clones take up roughly 4.3%. Germline V gives CDR1 SGHTS, CDR2 YDEGEE. The CDR3 totals 15 residues. The trim removed 2 bases at V and 10 bases at J, leaving 9 bases unmatched. This TCR came from a young woman with acute COVID-19. This chain joins TRBV5-8 and TRBJ1-6, with 7 nucleotides matching TRBD1. The sample consisted of PBMCs or T cells enriched from blood (not recorded which). In DNA form, the CDR3 reads TGTGCCAGCAGCTTCTCGCAGGGGGGTCGGTCACCCCTCCACTTT. Translated: CASSFSQGGRSPLHF.